The 30 T cell receptor beta chains presented below share a single source sample, sequenced in a study of blood T cell repertoires in COVID-19. The table came from immunoSEQ multiplex PCR; TCRdb's copy has only in-frame clones and leaves some out. The sample lists 200,000 to 250,000 clones; about four fifths were seen once. Source material: PBMCs or T cells enriched from blood (not recorded which). Source of these receptors: a woman in her forties or fifties who had been exposed to COVID-19.

The chain couples TRBV7-3 to TRBJ2-3; 8 bases align to TRBD2. The germline V gene encodes CDR1 SGHTA and CDR2 FQGTGA. J lost 4 bases, V lost 3 bases, and 3 bases had no gene match. The CDR3 contains 14 residues. DNA of the CDR3: TGTGCCAGCAGCTTGGGACTAGGGCCAGATACGCAGTATTTT. Protein product: CASSLGLGPDTQYF. Together with reference TRBV7-3 and TRBJ2-3, the CDR3 gives the full variable domain: GAGVSQTPSNKVTEKGKYVELRCDPISGHTALYWYRQSLGQGPEFLIYFQGTGAADDSGLPNDRFFAVRPEGSVSTLKIQRTERGDSAVYLCASSLGLGPDTQYFGPGTRLTVL.

This chain links TRBV7-3 with TRBJ1-1; 7 nucleotides line up with TRBD1. The CDR3 extends over 15 amino acids. V was pared by 5 bases and J by 5 bases, with 11 bases of the junction left unmatched. Germline V lookup: CDR1 SGHTA, CDR2 FQGTGA. This CDR3 is CASSPNTGVGTEAFF. The CDR3 nucleotides read TGTGCCAGCAGCCCGAACACAGGGGTGGGGACTGAAGCTTTCTTT.

The V and J genes are TRBV20-1 and TRBJ2-5; the D is unclear. CDR1 DFQATT and CDR2 SNEGSKA come from the germline V gene (reference sequence). V lost 2 bases, J lost 4 bases, and 5 bases lay in between. This CDR3 is built from 11 residues. The CDR3 nucleotides are TGCAGTGCTAGACGTTCAGAGACCCAGTACTTC. It is translated as CSARRSETQYF.

The V and J genes are TRBV19 and TRBJ1-1; D gene uncertain. Germline V lookup: CDR1 LNHDA, CDR2 SQIVND (reference sequence). The CDR3 extends over 10 amino acids. V was trimmed by 9 bases and J by 4 bases, leaving 6 bases between them. CDR3 in amino acids: CASGVTEAFF. The CDR3 nucleotides are TGTGCCAGCGGGGTCACTGAAGCTTTCTTT. Combining the CDR3 with reference TRBV19 and TRBJ1-1 gives the whole variable domain DGGITQSPKYLFRKEGQNVTLSCEQNLNHDAMYWYRQDPGQGLRLIYYSQIVNDFQKGDIAEGYSVSREKKESFPLTVTSAQKNPTAFYLCASGVTEAFFGQGTRLTVV.

This clone appeared a single time. Here the CDR3 DNA reads TGTGCCAGCAGTCCCCTTCAGGGGGACTACCAAGAGACCCAGTACTTC. Its translation: CASSPLQGDYQETQYF. This chain connects TRBV7-9 to TRBJ2-5, with D possibly TRBD1 on 7 matching bases. There are 16 residues in the CDR3. The V and J ends lost 6 bases and 0 bases respectively, with 17 bases between them. Germline CDR1 is SEHNR and CDR2 is FQNEAQ (reference sequence).

V gene TRBV5-1 combines with J gene TRBJ1-2; TRBD1 matches at 8 bases. CDR1 and CDR2 from the germline V gene are SGHRS and YFSETQ. V gave up 6 bases and J gave up 5 bases; unmatched junction bases: 15. This CDR3 has 16 amino acids. For the CDR3, the DNA is TGCGCCAGCACCCCCCGAGGGACAGGAAATTCATATGGCTACACCTTC. It encodes CASTPRGTGNSYGYTF.

This sequence joins TRBV10-2 and TRBJ1-3; the D gene is possibly TRBD1 (5 bases). Looked up from germline, CDR1 is WSHSY and CDR2 is SAAADI. The CDR3 runs to 15 residues. Trimming stripped 2 bases from V and 5 bases from J, with 13 bases between. In DNA, the CDR3 is TGCGCCAGCAGTGAGGACAGTTTATTGCGAAACACCATATATTTT. Protein product: CASSEDSLLRNTIYF.

This clone was observed once. V and J are TRBV7-2 and TRBJ2-3; 9 nucleotides align to TRBD2. V shed 4 bases and J 4 bases; nucleotides not matched to a gene: 9. There are 16 residues in the CDR3. The germline gives CDR1 SGHTA, CDR2 FQGNSA. The CDR3 here is CASSSLGRGGSDTQYF. The CDR3 nucleotides are TGTGCCAGCAGCTCCCTAGGGCGGGGGGGCTCAGATACGCAGTATTTT. The variable domain in full, with the rest retrieved from reference TRBV7-2 and TRBJ2-3, is GAGVSQSPSNKVTEKGKDVELRCDPISGHTALYWYRQSLGQGLEFLIYFQGNSAPDKSGLPSDRFSAERTGGSVSTLTIQRTQQEDSAVYLCASSSLGRGGSDTQYFGPGTRLTVL.

The rearrangement uses TRBV4-3 and TRBJ1-2; 7 bases are shared with TRBD1. CDR3 length: 14 amino acids. The germline CDR1 and CDR2 sequences are LGHNA and YSLEER. V trimming: 2 bases; J trimming: 6 bases; junction bases outside the gene matches: 6. The CDR3 nucleotides are TGCGCCAGCAGCCAACTCGGGACAGTTCATGGCTACACCTTC. It specifies CASSQLGTVHGYTF.

This clone was counted once. V and J are TRBV7-2 and TRBJ1-1, with 9 bases aligning to TRBD1. After removal of 1 base from V and 9 bases from J, the junction contained 12 bases not matched to a gene. This CDR3 region has 16 residues. The V gene's germline CDR1 is SGHTA and CDR2 FQGNSA. CDR3: CASSLEATGGRKKAFF. In nucleotides, the CDR3 is TGTGCCAGCAGCTTAGAGGCCACAGGGGGCCGAAAGAAAGCTTTCTTT.

The V call is TRBV11-2, the J call TRBJ2-2; 7 positions agree with TRBD1. Trimming at V came to 2 bases and at J to 6 bases, leaving 9 bases not matched to a gene. The germline V gene has CDR1 SGHAT and CDR2 FQNNGV. The CDR3 is 16 residues long. This CDR3 reads CASSLTGVGSAGELFF. CDR3 nucleotide sequence: TGTGCCAGCAGCTTAACAGGGGTGGGGTCGGCCGGGGAGCTGTTTTTT.

The chain employs TRBV7-9 and TRBJ1-5; TRBD1 agrees at 10 bases. Germline V lookup: CDR1 SEHNR, CDR2 FQNEAQ (reference sequence). The ends lost 3 bases at V and 2 bases at J; junction bases unmatched: 1. This CDR3 is 15 amino acids long. CDR3: CASSFGTGGNQPQHF. The CDR3 DNA reads TGTGCCAGCAGCTTTGGGACAGGGGGCAATCAGCCCCAGCATTTT.

Worth noting for this clone: Other DNA sequences of this sample code for an identical CDR3. V gene TRBV7-3 combines with J gene TRBJ2-2; D is perhaps TRBD1 (6 bases). Trimming took 6 bases from V and 1 from J, leaving 9 bases between them. The germline CDR1 and CDR2 sequences are SGHTA and FQGTGA. CDR3 size: 14 residues. CDR3 in DNA: TGTGCCAGCAGTCTACAGGGGAACACCGGGGAGCTGTTTTTT. Amino acid sequence: CASSLQGNTGELFF. The full variable domain, in which reference TRBV7-3 and TRBJ2-2 provide the parts outside the CDR3, is GAGVSQTPSNKVTEKGKYVELRCDPISGHTALYWYRQSLGQGPEFLIYFQGTGAADDSGLPNDRFFAVRPEGSVSTLKIQRTERGDSAVYLCASSLQGNTGELFFGEGSRLTVL.

This chain connects TRBV28 to TRBJ2-1; 14 bases fit TRBD2. V was pared by 8 bases and J by 5 bases, with 11 bases of the junction left unmatched. The CDR3 contains 17 residues. Germline lookup yields CDR1 MDHEN and CDR2 SYDVKM. CDR3 amino acids: CASVPPGLAGANNEQFF. Written as DNA, the CDR3 is TGTGCCAGCGTACCCCCGGGACTAGCGGGGGCCAACAATGAGCAGTTCTTC.

This clone was counted a few times. The chain recombines TRBV6-1 with TRBJ2-2, with 13 bases matching TRBD2. Looked up from germline, CDR1 is MNHNS and CDR2 is SASEGT. Unmatched junction bases numbered 3, after V lost 2 bases and J lost 6 bases. This CDR3 has 16 residues. The CDR3 reads CASSETSGGASGELFF. The CDR3, as DNA: TGTGCCAGCAGTGAAACTAGCGGGGGGGCCTCCGGGGAGCTGTTTTTT.

The chain carries TRBV5-4 and TRBJ2-2; 8 bases align to TRBD1. V lost 5 bases and J lost 3; bases outside the gene matches: 6. The CDR3 sequence is 15 residues long. Looked up from germline, CDR1 is SGHNT and CDR2 is YYREEE (reference sequence). The chain's CDR3 is CASSFDRGHTGELFF. In DNA form, the CDR3 reads TGTGCCAGCAGTTTCGACAGGGGTCACACCGGGGAGCTGTTTTTT.

The V call is TRBV3-1 (or the pseudogene TRBV3-2), the J call TRBJ1-1; D is unclear. Trimming shortened V by 0 bases and J by 5 bases, and 10 bases separated the two germline ends. The CDR3 is made up of 14 amino acids. Germline V gene lookup returns CDR1 LGHDT and CDR2 YNNKEL (reference sequence). The CDR3 spells CASSQDKSGTEAFF. The CDR3, as DNA: TGTGCCAGCAGCCAAGACAAGAGCGGGACTGAAGCTTTCTTT.

This rearrangement joins TRBV15 to TRBJ1-3, with a possible D match to TRBD1 (5 bases). The CDR3 is 14 residues long. Per germline, CDR1 LNHNV and CDR2 YYDKDF (reference sequence). Trimming pared 9 bases from V and 4 bases from J, leaving 16 bases between. CDR3 in DNA: TGTGCCACACAAATTTCCGGGGGAGGAAACACCATATATTTT. Translation: CATQISGGGNTIYF. The full variable domain, in which reference TRBV15 and TRBJ1-3 provide the parts outside the CDR3, is DAMVIQNPRYQVTQFGKPVTLSCSQTLNHNVMYWYQQKSSQAPKLLFHYYDKDFNNEADTPDNFQSRRPNTSFCFLDIRSPGLGDTAMYLCATQISGGGNTIYFGEGSWLTVV.

This chain links TRBV10-3 with TRBJ2-1; D not certain. Per germline, CDR1 ENHRY and CDR2 SYGVKD. The V and J ends lost 3 bases and 7 bases respectively, with 4 bases between them. The CDR3 has 11 residues. CDR3 sequence (DNA): TGTGCCATCAGTGATGAGAATGAGCAGTTCTTC. Protein product: CAISDENEQFF.

The chain couples TRBV11-1 to TRBJ1-3; 10 positions agree with TRBD1. The V and J ends lost 4 bases and 6 bases, in that order; junction bases with no gene match: 6. Germline values: CDR1 SGHAT, CDR2 FQDESV (reference sequence). The length of the CDR3 is 15 residues. CDR3 protein: CASSSDRGIVNTIYF. The CDR3 DNA reads as TGTGCCAGCAGCTCGGACAGGGGGATCGTAAACACCATATATTTT.

The sample holds one count of this clone. The chain recombines TRBV30 with TRBJ1-2; D unclear. Germline assignment: CDR1 GTSNPN and CDR2 SVGIG (reference sequence). Trimming left V 0 bases short and J 4 bases short, with 18 bases between. The CDR3 contains 16 residues. CDR3 nucleotide sequence: TGTGCCTGGAGTGTAATCCCGGCGACAAAGAGCTATGGCTACACCTTC. It codes for CAWSVIPATKSYGYTF.

In its sample, this clone was seen a few times. The rearrangement joins TRBV6-1 to TRBJ1-5, with D unclear. The CDR3 loop spans 13 amino acids. The V and J ends lost 5 bases and 6 bases respectively, with 11 bases between them. The V gene's germline CDR1 is MNHNS and CDR2 SASEGT. DNA for the CDR3: TGTGCCAGCAGTCCGGCCCGGGGTCAGCCCCAGCATTTT. Residues: CASSPARGQPQHF.

In its sample, this clone was seen once. The chain couples TRBV13 to TRBJ2-3, with TRBD1 identical over 11 bases. The V segment lost 3 bases and the J segment 3 bases; nucleotides outside the gene matches: 5. The CDR3 sequence is 16 residues long. Germline CDR1 reads PRHDT; CDR2 reads FYEKMQ (reference sequence). The DNA of the CDR3 is TGTGCCAGCAGCTTCGGACAGGGGGCTTTTACAGATACGCAGTATTTT. It encodes CASSFGQGAFTDTQYF.

This chain joins TRBV10-3 and TRBJ2-7, with 8 bases fitting TRBD1. The CDR3 runs to 16 residues. Germline CDR1 reads ENHRY; CDR2 reads SYGVKD. V lost 4 bases, J lost 3 bases, and 11 bases stayed unmatched. CDR3 in amino acids: CAISVDQGARIYEQYF. CDR3 bases: TGTGCCATCAGTGTTGACCAGGGGGCCCGTATCTACGAGCAGTACTTC.

The V and J genes are TRBV6-1 and TRBJ2-1, with 7 bases matching TRBD1. V was clipped by 2 bases and J by 9 bases; unmatched bases: 7. This CDR3 is 14 amino acids long. Looked up from germline, CDR1 is MNHNS and CDR2 is SASEGT. The CDR3 region has the DNA TGTGCCAGCAGTGAATGGACAGGCCAGGGTGAGCAGTTCTTC. As protein: CASSEWTGQGEQFF.

The chain carries TRBV6-5 and TRBJ1-6; the D gene is possibly TRBD1 (5 bases). Germline values: CDR1 MNHEY, CDR2 SVGAGI. Trimming stripped 2 bases from V and 7 bases from J, with 12 bases between. The CDR3 runs 15 residues. In DNA, the CDR3 is TGTGCCAGCAGTTACAGGGGCCACCCAAATTCACCCCTCCACTTT. As protein: CASSYRGHPNSPLHF.

The gene calls are TRBV7-2 and TRBJ1-2; D unresolved. The CDR3 extends over 14 amino acids. V dropped 5 bases and J dropped 5 bases, with 15 bases sitting between them. CDR1 and CDR2 (germline): SGHTA, FQGNSA. The CDR3: CASSINIRDYGYTF. The CDR3 DNA reads as TGTGCCAGCAGCATAAATATTAGAGATTATGGCTACACCTTC.

The chain couples TRBV4-1 to TRBJ1-2; 7 bases fit TRBD1. With 0 bases clipped from V and 4 bases from J, the junction kept 8 bases outside the gene matches. The V gene's germline CDR1 is MGHRA and CDR2 YSYEKL. This CDR3 region has 16 residues. The CDR3 region has the DNA TGCGCCAGCAGCCAAGAAGGGGGCAGGGTAGGCTATGGCTACACCTTC. Translation gives CASSQEGGRVGYGYTF.

The chain links TRBV19 to TRBJ2-1; 8 bases match TRBD1. V dropped 3 bases and J dropped 8; count of bases not matched to a gene: 9. CDR3 length equals 15 residues. Germline loops: CDR1 LNHDA, CDR2 SQIVND (reference sequence). The CDR3 here is CASSIGTGLSHEQFF. The CDR3 nucleotides read TGTGCCAGTAGTATCGGGACAGGTCTTTCCCATGAGCAGTTCTTC.

In the case of this clone: Germline is not matched at one junction end, which may reflect a read error. The rearrangement uses TRBV12-3 or TRBV12-4 and TRBJ2-7; unclear D gene. The CDR3 is made up of 12 amino acids. The CDR3 region has the DNA TGTGCCAGCCTATGGGCCCCCGTCGCCCAACGGTTC. It codes for CASLWAPVAQRF.